The 8 T cell receptor beta chains below all came from one sample that was sequenced in a study of OX40 agonist ivuxolimab in advanced cancers. Assay used: immunoSEQ multiplex PCR; TCRdb lists only in-frame clones, some missing. In the table there are roughly 91,000 clones, about 90% of which are singletons. The sample was CD4+ or CD8+ T cells sorted from blood, taken in a trial of the OX40 agonist ivuxolimab. The origin of the receptors is an adult with an advanced solid tumor such as melanoma, head and neck, liver or kidney cancer.

The chain employs TRBV5-8 and TRBJ1-5; D uncertain. Trimming cost V 6 bases and J 4 bases, with 8 bases left between them. The CDR3 has 12 residues. Per germline, CDR1 SGHTS and CDR2 YDEGEE. CDR3 loop: CASTKANQPQHF. The CDR3, as DNA: TGTGCCAGCACCAAGGCTAATCAGCCCCAGCATTTT.

The chain recombines TRBV7-2 with TRBJ1-1, with D uncertain. The CDR3 loop spans 13 amino acids. Germline values: CDR1 SGHTA, CDR2 FQGNSA. V dropped 1 base and J dropped 11 bases, with 14 bases sitting between them. CDR3: CASSLGREAAAFF. The CDR3 DNA sequence: TGTGCCAGCAGCTTAGGAAGGGAGGCGGCGGCTTTCTTT.

The rearrangement joins TRBV27 to TRBJ1-2; no reliable D call. CDR1 MNHEY and CDR2 SMNVEV come from the germline V gene (reference sequence). Trimming cost V 2 bases and J 0 bases, with 4 bases left between them. This CDR3 comprises 13 residues. The CDR3 spells CASSLVPNYGYTF. CDR3 nucleotide sequence: TGTGCCAGCAGTTTAGTACCTAACTATGGCTACACCTTC.

This chain links TRBV29-1 with TRBJ1-3; D is unclear. Germline CDR1 reads SQVTM; CDR2 reads ANQGSEA. Trimming cost V 3 bases and J 0 bases, with 9 bases left between them. The CDR3 totals 14 residues. The CDR3: CSVETTDSGNTIYF. The CDR3 bases are TGCAGCGTTGAGACCACAGACTCTGGAAACACCATATATTTT.

The genes are TRBV9 and TRBJ1-1; unclear D gene. Trimming removed 2 bases at V and 1 base at J, with 6 bases between. The CDR3 spans 13 residues. Germline assignment: CDR1 SGDLS and CDR2 YYNGEE. CDR3 region: CASSVTANTEAFF. The CDR3, as DNA: TGTGCCAGCAGCGTTACAGCGAACACTGAAGCTTTCTTT.

The chain combines TRBV4-2 with TRBJ2-6; D possibly uses TRBD1 or TRBD2 (5 bases each). V was trimmed by 3 bases and J by 0 bases, leaving 15 bases between them. The germline V gene encodes CDR1 LGHNA and CDR2 YNFKEQ. The CDR3 is 18 residues long. The chain's CDR3 is CASSQAWDGYSGANVLTF. DNA of the CDR3: TGTGCCAGCAGCCAGGCCTGGGACGGATACTCTGGGGCCAACGTCCTGACTTTC.

The chain recombines TRBV5-4 with TRBJ2-3; weak D call: TRBD1 (5 bases). CDR1 is SGHNT and CDR2 is YYREEE in the germline V gene (reference sequence). The CDR3 length is 15 residues. The ends were cut back, 4 bases at V and 1 base at J, with 13 bases in the middle. DNA of the CDR3: TGTGCCAGCAGCAAGACCTTAGGGGGCACAGATACGCAGTATTTT. Its protein product is CASSKTLGGTDTQYF.

The chain links TRBV28 to TRBJ1-1; weak D call: TRBD1 (6 bases). This CDR3 contains 14 residues. Germline values: CDR1 MDHEN, CDR2 SYDVKM. Trimming removed 7 bases from V and 8 bases from J, with 20 bases in between. In DNA form, the CDR3 reads TGTGCCAGCAACCGATTAGTAGGACAGTTAGAAGCTTTCTTT. The encoded protein is CASNRLVGQLEAFF. The variable domain in full, with the rest retrieved from reference TRBV28 and TRBJ1-1, is DVKVTQSSRYLVKRTGEKVFLECVQDMDHENMFWYRQDPGLGLRLIYFSYDVKMKEKGDIPEGYSVSREKKERFSLILESASTNQTSMYLCASNRLVGQLEAFFGQGTRLTVV.